Listed below are T cell receptor beta chains from one sample, sequenced in a study of shared clonotypes between healthy human individuals. Data came from immunoSEQ multiplex PCR; TCRdb stores just in-frame clones and leaves some out. Of approximately 1.9 million clones listed, 85% to 95% are singletons. Sequencing input: naive CD8+ T cells from PBMCs. The source is a man younger than 30 in good health. Some clones in this sample may be carry-over from other donors' samples. CDR3s include the opening cysteine and the closing phenylalanine or tryptophan. The D gene is left open where the match is weak. Size is stated for part of the rows, as once, few or many counts, or as a class when the clone is expanded.

v_call: TRBV19; clone_size: NA; j_call: TRBJ1-5; cdr3_length: 15; d_call: NA; cdr3_aa: CASSIVAGSNQPQHF; cdr3_nt: TGTGCCAGTAGTATAGTGGCAGGGTCGAATCAGCCCCAGCATTTT
v_call: TRBV27; clone_size: NA; j_call: TRBJ2-7; cdr3_length: 16; d_call: NA; cdr3_aa: CASSLSSGTLRYEQYF; cdr3_nt: TGTGCCAGCAGTTTATCATCCGGGACACTACGCTACGAGCAGTACTTC
v_call: TRBV11-2; clone_size: NA; j_call: TRBJ1-1; cdr3_length: 13; d_call: NA; cdr3_aa: CASSRTRNTEAFF; cdr3_nt: TGTGCCAGCAGCCGGACGCGGAACACTGAAGCTTTCTTT
v_call: TRBV27; clone_size: NA; j_call: TRBJ2-7; cdr3_length: 14; d_call: NA; cdr3_aa: CASSYSGTANPQYF; cdr3_nt: TGTGCCAGCAGTTATTCAGGGACTGCAAACCCGCAGTACTTC
v_call: TRBV19; clone_size: NA; j_call: TRBJ2-7; cdr3_length: 12; d_call: NA; cdr3_aa: CASSIPPGEQYF; cdr3_nt: TGTGCCAGTAGTATCCCCCCGGGCGAGCAGTACTTC
v_call: TRBV28; clone_size: NA; j_call: TRBJ2-7; cdr3_length: 11; d_call: TRBD2; cdr3_aa: CAIRQAGEQYF; cdr3_nt: TGTGCCATACGTCAAGCGGGGGAGCAGTACTTC
v_call: TRBV28; clone_size: NA; j_call: TRBJ2-7; cdr3_length: 15; d_call: TRBD2; cdr3_aa: CASSPRLAGVHEQYF; cdr3_nt: TGTGCCAGCAGTCCCAGGCTAGCGGGAGTCCACGAGCAGTACTTC
v_call: TRBV27; clone_size: NA; j_call: TRBJ2-3; cdr3_length: 16; d_call: NA; cdr3_aa: CASSLAFASSVDTQYF; cdr3_nt: TGTGCCAGCAGTTTAGCTTTCGCGTCTAGCGTTGATACGCAGTATTTT
v_call: TRBV9; clone_size: NA; j_call: TRBJ2-1; cdr3_length: 12; d_call: TRBD1; cdr3_aa: CASSATGIEQFF; cdr3_nt: TGTGCCAGCAGCGCGACAGGGATTGAGCAGTTCTTC
v_call: TRBV13; clone_size: NA; j_call: TRBJ2-5; cdr3_length: 14; d_call: NA; cdr3_aa: CASSPRSFGETQYF; cdr3_nt: TGTGCCAGCAGCCCACGGAGTTTCGGAGAGACCCAGTACTTC
v_call: TRBV28; clone_size: NA; j_call: TRBJ2-3; cdr3_length: 15; d_call: TRBD2; cdr3_aa: CASSLGSGRTDTQYF; cdr3_nt: TGTGCCAGCAGTTTAGGTAGCGGGAGGACAGATACGCAGTATTTT
v_call: TRBV9; clone_size: few; j_call: TRBJ2-2; cdr3_length: 13; d_call: NA; cdr3_aa: CASSPTNTGELFF; cdr3_nt: TGTGCCAGCAGCCCAACGAACACCGGGGAGCTGTTTTTT
v_call: TRBV5-5; clone_size: NA; j_call: TRBJ2-2; cdr3_length: 16; d_call: TRBD1; cdr3_aa: CASSLRGTGTTGELFF; cdr3_nt: TGTGCCAGCAGCTTGAGGGGGACAGGGACCACCGGGGAGCTGTTTTTT
v_call: TRBV19; clone_size: few; j_call: TRBJ1-5; cdr3_length: 13; d_call: NA; cdr3_aa: CASSRTVNQPQHF; cdr3_nt: TGTGCCAGTAGTAGGACAGTCAATCAGCCCCAGCATTTT
v_call: TRBV7-3; clone_size: NA; j_call: TRBJ1-2; cdr3_length: 14; d_call: NA; cdr3_aa: CASSLLGTNYGYTF; cdr3_nt: TGTGCCAGCAGCTTACTTGGTACCAACTATGGCTACACCTTC
v_call: TRBV6-1; clone_size: NA; j_call: TRBJ1-1; cdr3_length: 13; d_call: NA; cdr3_aa: CASSDTENTEAFF; cdr3_nt: TGTGCCAGCAGTGATACAGAGAACACTGAAGCTTTCTTT
v_call: TRBV27; clone_size: NA; j_call: TRBJ1-2; cdr3_length: 14; d_call: TRBD1; cdr3_aa: CASSFTGGNYGYTF; cdr3_nt: TGTGCCAGCAGTTTTACAGGGGGGAACTATGGCTACACCTTC
v_call: TRBV7-8; clone_size: NA; j_call: TRBJ2-7; cdr3_length: 15; d_call: TRBD2; cdr3_aa: CASSPATSGDYEQYF; cdr3_nt: TGTGCCAGCAGCCCCGCGACTAGCGGGGACTACGAGCAGTACTTC
v_call: TRBV9; clone_size: NA; j_call: TRBJ1-2; cdr3_length: 16; d_call: TRBD1; cdr3_aa: CASSVGSWQGEDGYTF; cdr3_nt: TGTGCCAGCAGCGTAGGAAGTTGGCAGGGGGAGGATGGCTACACCTTC
v_call: TRBV7-9; clone_size: NA; j_call: TRBJ2-1; cdr3_length: 15; d_call: TRBD1; cdr3_aa: CASSPGQRSSNEQFF; cdr3_nt: TGTGCCAGCAGCCCGGGACAGAGGAGCTCTAATGAGCAGTTCTTC
v_call: TRBV9; clone_size: NA; j_call: TRBJ2-1; cdr3_length: 15; d_call: TRBD2; cdr3_aa: CASSPTSGRRHEQFF; cdr3_nt: TGTGCCAGCAGCCCCACTAGCGGGAGGCGCCATGAGCAGTTCTTC
v_call: TRBV5-4; clone_size: NA; j_call: TRBJ2-7; cdr3_length: 14; d_call: TRBD1; cdr3_aa: CASSLSGQGYEQYF; cdr3_nt: TGTGCCAGCAGCTTGTCAGGACAGGGCTACGAGCAGTACTTC
v_call: TRBV7-9; clone_size: NA; j_call: TRBJ2-3; cdr3_length: 16; d_call: TRBD2; cdr3_aa: CASSSLAGTSTDTQYF; cdr3_nt: TGTGCCAGCAGCTCTCTAGCGGGTACTAGCACAGATACGCAGTATTTT
v_call: TRBV7-8; clone_size: NA; j_call: TRBJ2-3; cdr3_length: 14; d_call: NA; cdr3_aa: CASSLVGSTDTQYF; cdr3_nt: TGTGCCAGCAGCTTAGTGGGGAGCACAGATACGCAGTATTTT
v_call: TRBV27; clone_size: NA; j_call: TRBJ2-1; cdr3_length: 13; d_call: NA; cdr3_aa: CASTFGALSEQFF; cdr3_nt: TGTGCCAGCACCTTTGGGGCGCTGTCCGAGCAGTTCTTC
v_call: TRBV4-1; clone_size: NA; j_call: TRBJ2-3; cdr3_length: 14; d_call: NA; cdr3_aa: CASSQDRGSDTQYF; cdr3_nt: TGCGCCAGCAGCCAAGATCGGGGATCAGATACGCAGTATTTT
v_call: TRBV28; clone_size: NA; j_call: TRBJ2-1; cdr3_length: 18; d_call: TRBD2; cdr3_aa: CASSPSEGSGTTYNEQFF; cdr3_nt: TGTGCCAGCAGCCCGTCGGAGGGTAGCGGGACCACGTACAATGAGCAGTTCTTC
v_call: TRBV27; clone_size: NA; j_call: TRBJ2-7; cdr3_length: 12; d_call: NA; cdr3_aa: CASGSQGSEQYF; cdr3_nt: TGTGCCAGCGGCTCTCAGGGATCCGAGCAGTACTTC
v_call: TRBV6-5; clone_size: NA; j_call: TRBJ2-5; cdr3_length: 15; d_call: NA; cdr3_aa: CASSYNGGELETQYF; cdr3_nt: TGTGCCAGCAGTTACAACGGGGGCGAATTGGAGACCCAGTACTTC
v_call: TRBV9; clone_size: NA; j_call: TRBJ2-4; cdr3_length: 15; d_call: TRBD2; cdr3_aa: CASSMGLAGGDIQYF; cdr3_nt: TGTGCCAGCAGCATGGGACTAGCGGGAGGAGACATTCAGTACTTC
v_call: TRBV2; clone_size: NA; j_call: TRBJ1-1; cdr3_length: 17; d_call: NA; cdr3_aa: CASSGNRGRTMNTEAFF; cdr3_nt: TGTGCCAGCAGTGGGAACCGGGGACGGACAATGAACACTGAAGCTTTCTTT
v_call: TRBV13; clone_size: NA; j_call: TRBJ1-4; cdr3_length: 15; d_call: NA; cdr3_aa: CASSKVLDANEKLFF; cdr3_nt: TGTGCCAGCAGCAAGGTTCTGGATGCTAATGAAAAACTGTTTTTT
v_call: TRBV27; clone_size: NA; j_call: TRBJ2-2; cdr3_length: 16; d_call: TRBD1; cdr3_aa: CASSFLGQGGTGELFF; cdr3_nt: TGTGCCAGCAGCTTCCTGGGACAGGGAGGAACCGGGGAGCTGTTTTTT
v_call: TRBV7-3; clone_size: NA; j_call: TRBJ2-7; cdr3_length: 15; d_call: TRBD2; cdr3_aa: CASSLSPSGTYEQYF; cdr3_nt: TGTGCCAGCAGCTTATCTCCTAGCGGAACCTACGAGCAGTACTTC
v_call: TRBV20-1; clone_size: NA; j_call: TRBJ2-7; cdr3_length: 11; d_call: NA; cdr3_aa: CSADGSYEQYF; cdr3_nt: TGCAGTGCGGACGGATCCTACGAGCAGTACTTC
v_call: TRBV27; clone_size: NA; j_call: TRBJ2-7; cdr3_length: 13; d_call: TRBD1; cdr3_aa: CASSPGQNYEQYF; cdr3_nt: TGTGCCAGCAGTCCGGGACAGAACTACGAGCAGTACTTC
v_call: TRBV30; clone_size: NA; j_call: TRBJ1-2; cdr3_length: 13; d_call: TRBD1; cdr3_aa: CAWTAGGVYGYTF; cdr3_nt: TGTGCCTGGACCGCAGGGGGCGTCTATGGCTACACCTTC
v_call: TRBV23-1; clone_size: NA; j_call: TRBJ2-1; cdr3_length: 16; d_call: TRBD2; cdr3_aa: CASSQSPAGGSNEQFF; cdr3_nt: TGCGCCAGCAGTCAATCCCCAGCGGGAGGGAGCAATGAGCAGTTCTTC
v_call: TRBV4-3; clone_size: NA; j_call: TRBJ1-1; cdr3_length: 13; d_call: NA; cdr3_aa: CASSHLEGAEAFF; cdr3_nt: TGCGCCAGCAGCCACCTAGAGGGGGCTGAAGCTTTCTTT
v_call: TRBV7-9; clone_size: NA; j_call: TRBJ1-1; cdr3_length: 15; d_call: NA; cdr3_aa: CASSTPYLGLEEAFF; cdr3_nt: TGTGCCAGCAGCACCCCCTATCTGGGGCTTGAGGAAGCTTTCTTT
v_call: TRBV7-9; clone_size: NA; j_call: TRBJ1-1; cdr3_length: 14; d_call: TRBD1; cdr3_aa: CASSNTRGTTEAFF; cdr3_nt: TGTGCCAGCAGCAATACCAGGGGGACCACTGAAGCTTTCTTT
v_call: TRBV11-2; clone_size: NA; j_call: TRBJ2-1; cdr3_length: 17; d_call: TRBD2; cdr3_aa: CASSLAGVHRGGNEQFF; cdr3_nt: TGTGCCAGCAGCTTAGCCGGCGTGCATCGGGGGGGAAATGAGCAGTTCTTC
v_call: TRBV19; clone_size: NA; j_call: TRBJ1-2; cdr3_length: 11; d_call: NA; cdr3_aa: CASSTSYGYTF; cdr3_nt: TGTGCCAGTAGTACGAGCTATGGCTACACCTTC
v_call: TRBV28; clone_size: NA; j_call: TRBJ2-2; cdr3_length: 14; d_call: NA; cdr3_aa: CASIEGVNTGELFF; cdr3_nt: TGTGCCAGCATCGAGGGGGTGAACACCGGGGAGCTGTTTTTT
v_call: TRBV27; clone_size: once; j_call: TRBJ2-3; cdr3_length: 18; d_call: TRBD2; cdr3_aa: CASSLFPAGGYRTDTQYF; cdr3_nt: TGTGCCAGCAGTTTATTCCCAGCGGGGGGTTACCGCACAGATACGCAGTATTTT
v_call: TRBV13; clone_size: NA; j_call: TRBJ2-2; cdr3_length: 15; d_call: NA; cdr3_aa: CASSLTSLRAGELFF; cdr3_nt: TGTGCCAGCAGCTTAACTTCCCTTAGGGCCGGGGAGCTGTTTTTT
v_call: TRBV11-2; clone_size: NA; j_call: TRBJ2-7; cdr3_length: 16; d_call: NA; cdr3_aa: CASSASFGSLTYEQYF; cdr3_nt: TGTGCCAGCAGCGCATCCTTCGGGAGCTTGACCTACGAGCAGTACTTC
v_call: TRBV7-6; clone_size: few; j_call: TRBJ1-3; cdr3_length: 16; d_call: TRBD1; cdr3_aa: CASSLWDRSSGNTIYF; cdr3_nt: TGTGCCAGCAGCTTATGGGACAGAAGCTCTGGAAACACCATATATTTT
v_call: TRBV27; clone_size: NA; j_call: TRBJ2-7; cdr3_length: 14; d_call: NA; cdr3_aa: CASRGRQGGGEQYF; cdr3_nt: TGTGCCAGCAGAGGTCGGCAGGGGGGAGGCGAGCAGTACTTC
v_call: TRBV4-1; clone_size: NA; j_call: TRBJ2-5; cdr3_length: 16; d_call: NA; cdr3_aa: CASSPVGERAQETQYF; cdr3_nt: TGCGCCAGCAGCCCTGTGGGGGAGCGGGCCCAAGAGACCCAGTACTTC
v_call: TRBV10-3; clone_size: NA; j_call: TRBJ1-3; cdr3_length: 15; d_call: NA; cdr3_aa: CAISPGTLAGNTIYF; cdr3_nt: TGTGCCATCAGTCCCGGGACACTGGCTGGAAACACCATATATTTT
v_call: TRBV15; clone_size: NA; j_call: TRBJ1-5; cdr3_length: 14; d_call: NA; cdr3_aa: CATSRRGSNQPQHF; cdr3_nt: TGTGCCACCAGCAGGAGGGGCAGTAATCAGCCCCAGCATTTT
v_call: TRBV7-9; clone_size: NA; j_call: TRBJ2-7; cdr3_length: 17; d_call: NA; cdr3_aa: CASRPGGAGGTTYEQYF; cdr3_nt: TGTGCCAGCAGACCGGGTGGCGCGGGCGGGACCACCTACGAGCAGTACTTC
v_call: TRBV10-3; clone_size: NA; j_call: TRBJ2-5; cdr3_length: 14; d_call: TRBD2; cdr3_aa: CAIKSSGSGETQYF; cdr3_nt: TGTGCCATCAAATCTAGCGGGAGTGGGGAGACCCAGTACTTC
v_call: TRBV6-6; clone_size: NA; j_call: TRBJ2-1; cdr3_length: 15; d_call: NA; cdr3_aa: CASSYEQGTYNEQFF; cdr3_nt: TGTGCCAGCAGTTACGAGCAGGGAACCTACAATGAGCAGTTCTTC
v_call: TRBV5-5; clone_size: NA; j_call: TRBJ2-7; cdr3_length: 12; d_call: NA; cdr3_aa: CASSLRTYEQYF; cdr3_nt: TGTGCCAGCAGCCTCAGGACTTACGAGCAGTACTTC
v_call: TRBV27; clone_size: NA; j_call: TRBJ2-7; cdr3_length: 13; d_call: NA; cdr3_aa: CASSETGSPEQYF; cdr3_nt: TGTGCCAGCAGCGAGACAGGCAGTCCCGAGCAGTACTTC
v_call: TRBV7-9; clone_size: few; j_call: TRBJ1-4; cdr3_length: 12; d_call: TRBD1; cdr3_aa: CASKRTGEKLFF; cdr3_nt: TGTGCCAGCAAGAGGACAGGTGAAAAACTGTTTTTT
v_call: TRBV28; clone_size: NA; j_call: TRBJ1-4; cdr3_length: 13; d_call: NA; cdr3_aa: CASSYGLGEKLFF; cdr3_nt: TGTGCCAGCAGTTACGGGTTAGGAGAAAAACTGTTTTTT
v_call: TRBV7-6; clone_size: NA; j_call: TRBJ2-5; cdr3_length: 17; d_call: TRBD1; cdr3_aa: CASRKWPEDRVQETQYF; cdr3_nt: TGTGCCAGCAGGAAATGGCCGGAAGACAGGGTTCAGGAGACCCAGTACTTC